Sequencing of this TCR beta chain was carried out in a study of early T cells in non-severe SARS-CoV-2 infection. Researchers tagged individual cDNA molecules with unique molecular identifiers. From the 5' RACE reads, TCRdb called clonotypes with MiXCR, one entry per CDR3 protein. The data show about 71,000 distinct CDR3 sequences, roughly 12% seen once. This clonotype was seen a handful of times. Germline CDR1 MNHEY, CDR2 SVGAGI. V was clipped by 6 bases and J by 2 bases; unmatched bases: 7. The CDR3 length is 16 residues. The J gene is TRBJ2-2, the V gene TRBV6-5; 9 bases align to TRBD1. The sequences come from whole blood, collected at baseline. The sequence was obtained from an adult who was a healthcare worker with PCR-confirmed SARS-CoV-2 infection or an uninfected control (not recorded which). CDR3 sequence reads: CASSRPGQGNTGELFF. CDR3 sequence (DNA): TGTGCCAGCAGCAGGCCGGGACAGGGCAACACCGGGGAGCTGTTTTTT.